This is a list of T cell receptor beta chains from one sample in a study of OX40 agonist ivuxolimab in advanced cancers. Profiled with immunoSEQ multiplex PCR; TCRdb holds only in-frame clones, not every one. The sample consists of under 40,000 clones, about three quarters of them appearing once. This material consisted of CD4+ or CD8+ T cells sorted from blood, taken in a trial of the OX40 agonist ivuxolimab. The origin of the receptors is an adult with an advanced solid tumor such as melanoma, head and neck, liver or kidney cancer. Each CDR3 is given with its conserved first and last residue. Each record gives: V gene, J gene, D gene, clone size, CDR3 DNA, CDR3 protein. D genes are given only for firm matches. A clone size is listed for some rows: how often the clone was seen (once, few, many), or a class if it is expanded.

v_gene: TRBV19; j_gene: TRBJ1-3; d_gene: .; abundance: .; CDR3nt: TGTGCCAGTAGCCTACAGGGAGGCGGAAACACCATATATTTT; CDR3aa: CASSLQGGGNTIYF
v_gene: TRBV29-1; j_gene: TRBJ2-5; d_gene: TRBD2; abundance: .; CDR3nt: TGCAGCGTGGGGAGGCTAGCGGAAGAGACCCAGTACTTC; CDR3aa: CSVGRLAEETQYF
v_gene: TRBV5-1; j_gene: TRBJ2-1; d_gene: TRBD2; abundance: .; CDR3nt: TGCGCCAGCAGCCTAGTAGCGGGAGGGCCAGAAGAGCAGTTCTTC; CDR3aa: CASSLVAGGPEEQFF
v_gene: TRBV19; j_gene: TRBJ2-4; d_gene: .; abundance: .; CDR3nt: TGTGCCAGGAGGGGGGAACTAGCCAAAAACATTCAGTACTTC; CDR3aa: CARRGELAKNIQYF
v_gene: TRBV5-1; j_gene: TRBJ1-2; d_gene: TRBD1; abundance: once; CDR3nt: TGCGCCAGCAGCTTGCTGTCGACAGGGGAGTTCTACACCTTC; CDR3aa: CASSLLSTGEFYTF
v_gene: TRBV9; j_gene: TRBJ1-1; d_gene: .; abundance: .; CDR3nt: TGTGCCAGCAGCGGCCCGCCGAACACTGAAGCTTTCTTT; CDR3aa: CASSGPPNTEAFF
v_gene: TRBV15; j_gene: TRBJ2-1; d_gene: .; abundance: .; CDR3nt: TGTGCCACCAGCAGAGAGGTTAGCCTAGAGCAGTTCTTC; CDR3aa: CATSREVSLEQFF
v_gene: TRBV5-3; j_gene: TRBJ1-1; d_gene: TRBD1; abundance: .; CDR3nt: TGTGCCAGAAGCACCGGGGACAGGGCACCGCGGACTGAAGCTTTCTTT; CDR3aa: CARSTGDRAPRTEAFF
v_gene: TRBV10-1; j_gene: TRBJ2-1; d_gene: .; abundance: .; CDR3nt: TGCGCCAGCAGTGAGTCCAGACAGTACAATGAGCAGTTCTTC; CDR3aa: CASSESRQYNEQFF
v_gene: TRBV19; j_gene: TRBJ2-5; d_gene: TRBD1; abundance: .; CDR3nt: TGTGCCAGTAGCTCGACAGGGCCCCAAGAGACCCAGTACTTC; CDR3aa: CASSSTGPQETQYF
v_gene: TRBV25-1; j_gene: TRBJ2-2; d_gene: TRBD1; abundance: .; CDR3nt: TGTGCCAGCAGTGGGGGACAGTACACCGGGGAGCTGTTTTTT; CDR3aa: CASSGGQYTGELFF
v_gene: TRBV5-1; j_gene: TRBJ2-1; d_gene: .; abundance: few; CDR3nt: TGCGCCAGCAGCGCGGGGTACAATGAGCAGTTCTTC; CDR3aa: CASSAGYNEQFF
v_gene: TRBV14; j_gene: TRBJ2-7; d_gene: .; abundance: .; CDR3nt: TGTGCCAGCAGCCAAGATGGGGGGTTCTTCGAGCAGTACTTC; CDR3aa: CASSQDGGFFEQYF
v_gene: TRBV5-4; j_gene: TRBJ2-4; d_gene: TRBD2; abundance: .; CDR3nt: TGTGCCAGCAGCTTGGGGGGGGGAACCAAAAACATTCAGTACTTC; CDR3aa: CASSLGGGTKNIQYF
v_gene: TRBV7-2; j_gene: TRBJ2-7; d_gene: TRBD2; abundance: .; CDR3nt: TGTGCCAGCAGCACCCGACTAGCGGGAGGGGGGATCTCCTCCTACGAGCAGTACTTC; CDR3aa: CASSTRLAGGGISSYEQYF
v_gene: TRBV5-1; j_gene: TRBJ2-3; d_gene: TRBD1; abundance: .; CDR3nt: TGCGCCAGCAGCTTGGTGTCAGGGGGCGCAGATACGCAGTATTTT; CDR3aa: CASSLVSGGADTQYF
v_gene: TRBV18; j_gene: TRBJ2-7; d_gene: .; abundance: once; CDR3nt: TGTGCCACCTCCGGGACAAACTACGAGCAGTACTTC; CDR3aa: CATSGTNYEQYF
v_gene: TRBV27; j_gene: TRBJ2-3; d_gene: TRBD1; abundance: few; CDR3nt: TGTGCCAGCAGTATACAGGGGGCAGGGACAGATACGCAGTATTTT; CDR3aa: CASSIQGAGTDTQYF
v_gene: TRBV13; j_gene: TRBJ2-7; d_gene: .; abundance: .; CDR3nt: TGTGCCAGCAGTTCCGGACTAATCTACGAGCAGTACTTC; CDR3aa: CASSSGLIYEQYF
v_gene: TRBV19; j_gene: TRBJ1-5; d_gene: TRBD1; abundance: .; CDR3nt: TGTGCCAGTAGTAATCGGGACAGAAATCAGCCCCAGCATTTT; CDR3aa: CASSNRDRNQPQHF
v_gene: TRBV7-2; j_gene: TRBJ2-1; d_gene: TRBD2; abundance: once; CDR3nt: TGTGCCAGCAGCTTATCAGCGGGAGGCCTGGGCTCCTACAATGAGCAGTTCTTC; CDR3aa: CASSLSAGGLGSYNEQFF
v_gene: TRBV2; j_gene: TRBJ2-3; d_gene: TRBD1; abundance: .; CDR3nt: TGTGCCAGCAGTGTAGACAGGGGAGCAGATACGCAGTATTTT; CDR3aa: CASSVDRGADTQYF
v_gene: TRBV7-9; j_gene: TRBJ2-7; d_gene: TRBD1; abundance: .; CDR3nt: TGTGCCAGCAGTATAACAGGGGGCGAGCAGTACTTC; CDR3aa: CASSITGGEQYF
v_gene: TRBV18; j_gene: TRBJ1-2; d_gene: .; abundance: .; CDR3nt: TGTGCCAGCTCTACGGGGGGGAAGGATGGCTACACCTTC; CDR3aa: CASSTGGKDGYTF
v_gene: TRBV14; j_gene: TRBJ2-4; d_gene: TRBD1; abundance: .; CDR3nt: TGTGCCAGCAGCCTACAGGGGGCGGGTAACATTCAGTACTTC; CDR3aa: CASSLQGAGNIQYF
v_gene: TRBV5-1; j_gene: TRBJ1-1; d_gene: TRBD1; abundance: few; CDR3nt: TGCGCCAGCAGCGGGGGGACAGGGAACACTGAAGCTTTCTTT; CDR3aa: CASSGGTGNTEAFF
v_gene: TRBV18; j_gene: TRBJ2-6; d_gene: TRBD2; abundance: .; CDR3nt: TGTGCCAGCTCAGAAGGACTAGCGGGAGTTGGGGCCAACGTCCTGACTTTC; CDR3aa: CASSEGLAGVGANVLTF
v_gene: TRBV27; j_gene: TRBJ2-1; d_gene: .; abundance: .; CDR3nt: TGTGCCAGCAGGTATGTCGATGAGCAGTTCTTC; CDR3aa: CASRYVDEQFF
v_gene: TRBV7-6; j_gene: TRBJ2-3; d_gene: TRBD2; abundance: once; CDR3nt: TGTGCCAGCAGCCTAGGACTAGCGGGATGGACAGATACGCAGTATTTT; CDR3aa: CASSLGLAGWTDTQYF
v_gene: TRBV29-1; j_gene: TRBJ2-2; d_gene: .; abundance: once; CDR3nt: TGCAGCGTTGAGGTTGTACAGGCGGAGTTGAAGCTGTTTTTT; CDR3aa: CSVEVVQAELKLFF
v_gene: TRBV19; j_gene: TRBJ1-5; d_gene: .; abundance: once; CDR3nt: TGTGCCAGTAGTGAGGTAGGCATTCAGCCCCAGCATTTT; CDR3aa: CASSEVGIQPQHF
v_gene: TRBV6-1; j_gene: TRBJ2-7; d_gene: .; abundance: .; CDR3nt: TGTGCCAGCAGTGAACTCAGGACCTACGAGCAGTACTTC; CDR3aa: CASSELRTYEQYF
v_gene: TRBV11-3; j_gene: TRBJ2-1; d_gene: TRBD2; abundance: .; CDR3nt: TGTGCCAGCAGCTTAGAAGCGGGAAGAAATGAGCAGTTCTTC; CDR3aa: CASSLEAGRNEQFF
v_gene: TRBV5-1; j_gene: TRBJ2-1; d_gene: .; abundance: .; CDR3nt: TGCGCCAGCAAAGGGGCCGACAATGAGCAGTTCTTC; CDR3aa: CASKGADNEQFF
v_gene: TRBV11-1; j_gene: TRBJ2-1; d_gene: TRBD2; abundance: .; CDR3nt: TGTGCCAGCAGCTTAGCACTAGCGGGACACAATGAGCAGTTCTTC; CDR3aa: CASSLALAGHNEQFF
v_gene: TRBV11-2; j_gene: TRBJ2-7; d_gene: .; abundance: .; CDR3nt: TGTGCCAGCAGCCGAAACAGCTACGAGCAGTACTTC; CDR3aa: CASSRNSYEQYF
v_gene: TRBV28; j_gene: TRBJ2-7; d_gene: .; abundance: .; CDR3nt: TGTGCCAGCAGCCTGGACGCCTATTCCTACGAGCAGTACTTC; CDR3aa: CASSLDAYSYEQYF
v_gene: TRBV6-6; j_gene: TRBJ2-1; d_gene: TRBD2; abundance: .; CDR3nt: TGTGCCAGCAGGCCTCTAGCGGGTACCTACAATGAGCAGTTCTTC; CDR3aa: CASRPLAGTYNEQFF
v_gene: TRBV15; j_gene: TRBJ1-2; d_gene: .; abundance: .; CDR3nt: TGTGCCACCAGCCCAGACGGCGGAAACTATGGCTACACCTTC; CDR3aa: CATSPDGGNYGYTF
v_gene: TRBV11-2; j_gene: TRBJ2-5; d_gene: TRBD2; abundance: .; CDR3nt: TGTGCCAGCAGCTTCCTGACTAGCGGGAGTAGAAAGACCCAGTACTTC; CDR3aa: CASSFLTSGSRKTQYF
v_gene: TRBV30; j_gene: TRBJ2-5; d_gene: .; abundance: .; CDR3nt: TGTGCCCATAGCCCGGGGGCGGGTGAGACCCAGTACTTC; CDR3aa: CAHSPGAGETQYF
v_gene: TRBV9; j_gene: TRBJ2-1; d_gene: TRBD2; abundance: .; CDR3nt: TGTGCCAGCAGCGTACAACCGGGAGGGCCGTACAATGAGCAGTTCTTC; CDR3aa: CASSVQPGGPYNEQFF
v_gene: TRBV29-1; j_gene: TRBJ2-7; d_gene: TRBD1; abundance: .; CDR3nt: TGCAGCCGTCGGACAGGGCAGGAAGAGCAGTACTTC; CDR3aa: CSRRTGQEEQYF